A single sample is the source of the 3 T cell receptor beta chains below, sequenced in a study of glioma-infiltrating T cells after dendritic cell vaccination. Documented time point: after dendritic cell vaccination, including at tumor progression/relapse. Assay used: immunoSEQ multiplex PCR; TCRdb lists only in-frame clones, some missing. The sample lists roughly 100,000 clones, 90% occurring once. Specimen: blood, collected after dendritic cell vaccination. Receptors originate from a human donor with glioblastoma.

The chain has TRBV7-2 and TRBJ2-1; the match to TRBD2 covers 7 bases. V lost 5 bases, J lost 7 bases, and 14 bases stayed unmatched. CDR3 length equals 16 residues. Per germline, CDR1 SGHTA and CDR2 FQGNSA. The CDR3 region has the DNA TGTGCCAGCAGCCCTAGAGGCGGGAGCCACGGAAATGAGCAGTTCTTC. This codes for CASSPRGGSHGNEQFF.

The chain employs TRBV14 and TRBJ2-1; TRBD2 aligns across 8 bases. Germline lookup yields CDR1 SGHDN and CDR2 FVKESK. There are 15 residues in the CDR3. V gave up 4 bases and J gave up 5 bases; unmatched junction bases: 7. Here the CDR3 reads CASSRPSGLDNEQFF. CDR3 nucleotide sequence: TGTGCCAGCAGCCGCCCGTCGGGACTAGACAATGAGCAGTTCTTC.

This clone appeared a single time. The chain carries TRBV11-3 and TRBJ2-2; 8 bases agree with TRBD1. The germline V gene encodes CDR1 SGHNT and CDR2 YENEEA. This CDR3 is built from 16 residues. Germline trimming cut 4 bases from V and 1 base from J; bases unmatched to any gene: 5. CDR3 sequence: CASSYTGTGNTGELFF. Written as DNA, the CDR3 is TGTGCCAGCAGCTATACCGGGACAGGGAACACCGGGGAGCTGTTTTTT. Full variable domain (rest looked up from reference TRBV11-3 and TRBJ2-2): EAGVVQSPRYKIIEKKQPVAFWCNPISGHNTLYWYLQNLGQGPELLIRYENEEAVDDSQLPKDRFSAERLKGVDSTLKIQPAELGDSAVYLCASSYTGTGNTGELFFGEGSRLTVL.